These 13 T cell receptor beta chains originate from one sample sequenced in a study of CD8 T cells in ankylosing spondylitis. TCRdb ran MiXCR on the 5' RACE reads and lists one entry per CDR3 protein. Among about 31,000 distinct CDR3 sequences listed, around 7.2% were seen once. The source material was blood, either unsorted or a sorted T cell fraction (not recorded which). The receptors were sampled from a male donor with ankylosing spondylitis or in good health (not recorded which).

This clonotype was observed at least ten times. The rearrangement joins TRBV15 to TRBJ1-2; D remains unclear. CDR3 length: 18 residues. CDR1 is LNHNV, CDR2 YYDKDF, per germline (reference sequence). The V gene lost 1 base and the J gene lost 2 bases, with 20 bases spanning the gap. In nucleotides, the CDR3 is TGTGCCACCAGCAGAGCGTTGGACCGCTCCCAGGCCAACTATGGCTACACCTTC. This encodes CATSRALDRSQANYGYTF.

The V call is TRBV6-6, the J call TRBJ2-7; the D call may be TRBD1 or TRBD2 (5 bases each). Per germline, CDR1 MNHNY and CDR2 SVGAGI (reference sequence). The CDR3 spans 13 residues. V shed 8 bases and J shed 2 bases, with 13 bases lying between them. CDR3 in amino acids: CASGRDSTYEQYF. CDR3 nucleotides: TGTGCCAGCGGGAGAGACAGCACCTACGAGCAGTACTTC.

This clonotype was counted a few times. The chain joins TRBV29-1 to TRBJ2-5; tentative D call: TRBD1 (6 bases). The CDR3 runs to 13 residues. The V gene lost 7 bases and the J gene lost 5 bases, with 17 bases spanning the gap. Germline V gene sequence: CDR1 SQVTM, CDR2 ANQGSEA. The CDR3 spells CSAQGQGGETQYF. CDR3 DNA: TGCAGCGCCCAGGGGCAGGGCGGGGAGACCCAGTACTTC.

This clonotype was observed at least ten times. The chain employs TRBV3-1 and TRBJ1-6; D possibly corresponds to TRBD1 (5 bases). The CDR3 spans 16 residues. V was shortened by 0 bases and J by 7 bases, with 13 bases between the two germline ends. Germline assignment: CDR1 LGHDT and CDR2 YNNKEL (reference sequence). The CDR3 sequence: CASSQDGGNRNSPLHF. DNA for the CDR3: TGTGCCAGCAGCCAAGATGGGGGGAATCGGAATTCACCCCTCCACTTT.

In this sample, this clonotype turned up many times. The CDR3 coding sequence is TGCGCCAGCAGCTTGTCGCCGAACACCTACGAGCAGTACTTC. It codes for CASSLSPNTYEQYF. The V and J genes are TRBV5-1 and TRBJ2-7; D uncertain. From germline, CDR1 is SGHRS and CDR2 YFSETQ. The CDR3 consists of 14 residues. Trimming shortened V by 1 base and J by 2 bases, and 10 bases separated the two germline ends. The full variable domain, in which reference TRBV5-1 and TRBJ2-7 provide the parts outside the CDR3, is KAGVTQTPRYLIKTRGQQVTLSCSPISGHRSVSWYQQTPGQGLQFLFEYFSETQRNKGNFPGRFSGRQFSNSRSEMNVSTLELGDSALYLCASSLSPNTYEQYFGPGTRLTVT.

Within the sample, this clonotype is medium-sized. The chain joins TRBV12-3 or TRBV12-4 to TRBJ1-1; D uncertain. CDR3 size: 14 residues. V was cut by 2 bases and J by 4 bases, with 11 bases left in between. The CDR3: CASSLTGIGTEAFF. CDR3 nucleotide sequence: TGTGCCAGCAGTTTAACGGGGATCGGCACTGAAGCTTTCTTT.

The sample holds many counts of this clonotype. This CDR3 is CASSQQLRETQYF. CDR3 coding DNA: TGTGCCAGCAGCCAGCAATTGAGGGAGACCCAGTACTTC. The chain combines TRBV9 with TRBJ2-5; D unclear. Per germline, CDR1 SGDLS and CDR2 YYNGEE. This CDR3 has 13 residues. V gave up 4 bases and J gave up 5 bases, with 12 bases separating them.

The sample holds many counts of this clonotype. This chain connects TRBV5-1 to TRBJ2-2, with D possibly being TRBD1 (5 bases). This CDR3 contains 16 residues. CDR1 is SGHRS and CDR2 is YFSETQ in the germline V gene. V lost 0 bases and J lost 4, with 13 bases in between. The CDR3 coding sequence is TGCGCCAGCAGCTTGGGTAGGGGCTCGGTCACCGGGGAGCTGTTTTTT. This translates into CASSLGRGSVTGELFF.

This clonotype was recorded at least ten times. This chain uses TRBV20-1 with TRBJ2-1, with 8 bases matching TRBD2. The CDR3 extends over 16 amino acids. CDR1 and CDR2 (germline): DFQATT, SNEGSKA (reference sequence). Trimming cost V 3 bases and J 2 bases; bases outside gene matches: 9. The CDR3 spells CSASPREGLTYNEQFF. As DNA, the CDR3 is TGCAGTGCTAGCCCCCGGGAGGGCTTAACCTACAATGAGCAGTTCTTC.

This clonotype was recorded many times. V gene TRBV25-1 combines with J gene TRBJ2-6; no firm D call. The germline gives CDR1 MGHDK, CDR2 SYGVNS. The ends were cut back, 3 bases at V and 1 base at J, with 10 bases in the middle. This CDR3 has 16 amino acids. For the CDR3, the DNA is TGTGCCAGCAGTGATGCTCTCGTGTCTGGGGCCAACGTCCTGACTTTC. The encoded protein is CASSDALVSGANVLTF.

Many counts were recorded for this clonotype. The chain links TRBV25-1 to TRBJ1-2; TRBD1 might be the D (5 bases). Trimming stripped 5 bases from V and 2 bases from J, with 9 bases between. Germline CDR1 reads MGHDK; CDR2 reads SYGVNS. There are 13 residues in the CDR3. The CDR3 DNA reads as TGTGCCAGCAGTTGGTGGGGCAACTATGGCTACACCTTC. Translating gives CASSWWGNYGYTF.

The table lists this clonotype with many counts. The chain uses TRBV13 and TRBJ2-7, with 7 bases lining up with TRBD2. From germline, CDR1 is PRHDT and CDR2 FYEKMQ (reference sequence). J gave up 3 bases and V 5 bases, and 10 bases lay outside the gene matches. This CDR3 is 15 amino acids long. The CDR3 DNA is TGTGCCAGCAGCCTCAGGGCTAGCGGTAACTACGAGCAGTACTTC. Protein product: CASSLRASGNYEQYF. The full variable domain, in which reference TRBV13 and TRBJ2-7 provide the parts outside the CDR3, is AAGVIQSPRHLIKEKRETATLKCYPIPRHDTVYWYQQGPGQDPQFLISFYEKMQSDKGSIPDRFSAQQFSDYHSELNMSSLELGDSALYFCASSLRASGNYEQYFGPGTRLTVT.

In this sample, this clonotype turned up many times. The V call is TRBV28, the J call TRBJ2-2; 9 positions agree with TRBD1. The CDR3 is 13 amino acids. V dropped 11 bases and J dropped 4; count of bases not matched to a gene: 5. The germline gives CDR1 MDHEN, CDR2 SYDVKM. DNA of the CDR3: TGTGCCGCCCGGGACAGGGTCACCGGGGAGCTGTTTTTT. It yields the protein CAARDRVTGELFF.